These 9 T cell receptor beta chains originate from one sample sequenced in a study of T cells in Graves' hyperthyroidism and ophthalmopathy. TCR beta CDR3 regions were amplified from RNA. Primed by the HTBI set, a first-round RT-PCR was run on the TCR CDR3. TCRdb re-called the multiplex PCR reads through MiXCR, storing one row per CDR3 protein. In the table there are under 300,000 distinct CDR3 sequences, less than 30% of which are singletons. Sequencing was performed on blood. The receptors derive from a man in his forties or fifties with Graves' hyperthyroidism that later progressed to Graves' ophthalmopathy.

In this sample, this clonotype turned up many times. The chain links TRBV9 to TRBJ1-3; unclear D gene. Germline CDR1 and CDR2: SGDLS and YYNGEE. Trimming pared 0 bases from V and 6 bases from J, leaving 16 bases between. The CDR3 consists of 16 residues. The CDR3 protein is CASSVGSRWTENTIYF. The CDR3 region has the DNA TGTGCCAGCAGCGTAGGTTCTCGGTGGACCGAAAACACCATATATTTT.

The chain links TRBV12-5 to TRBJ2-2, with TRBD1 matching 12 bases. This CDR3 spans 20 amino acids. V shed 0 bases, J shed 4 bases, and the junction held 12 bases outside the gene matches. Germline CDR1 and CDR2: LGHNT and FRNRAP. DNA for the CDR3: TGTGCTAGTGGTTTGGTGTTTTTGGGACAGGGGGCGCGAGGCACCGGGGAGCTGTTTTTT. Translated: CASGLVFLGQGARGTGELFF.

This clonotype came up many times. The chain links TRBV5-1 to TRBJ2-5; unclear D gene. Germline V gene sequence: CDR1 SGHRS, CDR2 YFSETQ. Trimming took off 6 bases at V and 4 bases at J, with 13 bases between the two ends. The CDR3 runs 13 residues. The CDR3 is CASTPAIGETQYF. CDR3 DNA: TGCGCCAGCACCCCAGCGATTGGAGAGACCCAGTACTTC.

This clonotype has a count of ten or more. The chain carries TRBV25-1 and TRBJ2-7; D is perhaps TRBD2 (5 bases). This CDR3 contains 14 residues. Germline V gives CDR1 MGHDK, CDR2 SYGVNS. The V gene lost 4 bases and the J gene lost 2 bases, with 12 bases spanning the gap. The CDR3 nucleotides read TGTGCCAGCAGTGCCGGAGGCACAACCTACGAGCAGTACTTC. Its protein product is CASSAGGTTYEQYF.

This clonotype was picked up many times. The V call is TRBV7-9, the J call TRBJ1-5, with D hard to call. This CDR3 contains 17 residues. Between the trimmed V and J ends, which lost 1 base and 0 bases, there was a span of 13 bases. Germline-derived CDR1 and CDR2 are SEHNR and FQNEAQ (reference sequence). The CDR3 reads CASSLGGPGLSNQPQHF. The CDR3 coding sequence is TGTGCCAGCAGCTTAGGAGGGCCCGGGCTTAGCAATCAGCCCCAGCATTTT.

This clonotype has ten or more counts. The V gene is TRBV24-1, the J gene TRBJ2-5; either TRBD1 or TRBD2 may supply D (5 bases each). The CDR3 loop spans 15 amino acids. The V end was cut by 4 bases, the J end by 3 bases, with 14 bases between. From germline, CDR1 is KGHDR and CDR2 SFDVKD. The CDR3 DNA sequence: TGTGCCACCAGTGACCTGGGCGTGGGGGAAGAGACCCAGTACTTC. It translates to CATSDLGVGEETQYF.

J is TRBJ2-5 and V is TRBV7-8, with a weak D call TRBD1 (6 bases). V lost 5 bases and J 2 bases, leaving 15 bases between the germline ends. The CDR3 is 15 amino acids. CDR1 and CDR2 (germline): SGHVS, FQNEAQ. CDR3 in amino acids: CASSPTLDRQETQYF. CDR3 nucleotide sequence: TGTGCCAGCAGCCCGACTCTAGACAGGCAAGAGACCCAGTACTTC. Drawing the rest from reference TRBV7-8 and TRBJ2-5, the complete variable domain is GAGVSQSPRYKVAKRGQDVALRCDPISGHVSLFWYQQALGQGPEFLTYFQNEAQLDKSGLPSDRFFAERPEGSVSTLKIQRTQQEDSAVYLCASSPTLDRQETQYFGPGTRLLVL.

In this sample, this clonotype turned up many times. The chain has TRBV6-1 and TRBJ2-2; TRBD2 matches 7 bases. CDR1 and CDR2 from the germline V gene are MNHNS and SASEGT. The trim removed 4 bases at V and 1 base at J, leaving 3 bases unmatched. CDR3 length equals 15 residues. CDR3 in DNA: TGTGCCAGCAGTGGGGCGGGAGAGAACACCGGGGAGCTGTTTTTT. It specifies CASSGAGENTGELFF.

This clonotype has at least ten counts. The J gene is TRBJ2-5, the V gene TRBV30, with 9 positions matching TRBD2. The CDR3 has 13 amino acids. Germline lookup yields CDR1 GTSNPN and CDR2 SVGIG (reference sequence). The V and J ends lost 1 base and 7 bases, in that order; junction bases with no gene match: 4. The CDR3 nucleotides read TGTGCCTGGAGTGGGGGGACTAGCAGGACCCAGTACTTC. Its protein product is CAWSGGTSRTQYF.